Reported below is one TCR beta chain. The PCR ran on 60 Vbeta and 13 Jbeta primers. The data were produced by immunoSEQ multiplex PCR, yet TCRdb's version contains in-frame clones alone and is incomplete. The table records about 100,000 clones, 65% to 75% of them present only once. The sample comes from a study of cytomegalovirus exposure and HLA in healthy donors. V was trimmed by 1 base and J by 1 base, leaving 6 bases between them. Germline-derived CDR1 and CDR2 are SEHNR and FQNEAQ (reference sequence). The CDR3 sequence is 14 residues long. Sequenced: PBMCs. This TCR came from a woman aged 18-29 years in good health and CMV-seropositive. The chain carries TRBV7-9 and TRBJ2-3; perhaps TRBD2 as D (5 bases). This CDR3 is CASSLGTRTDTQYF. The CDR3 DNA sequence: TGTGCCAGCAGCTTAGGGACTCGCACAGATACGCAGTATTTT.